Listed below are T cell receptor beta chains from one sample, sequenced in a study of OX40 agonist ivuxolimab in advanced cancers. Sequencing was performed with immunoSEQ multiplex PCR; in TCRdb, only in-frame clones are kept and a portion is missing. The sample carries tens of thousands of clones, roughly 80% recorded once. Sequences were derived from CD4+ or CD8+ T cells sorted from blood, sampled in a trial of the OX40 agonist ivuxolimab. The origin of the receptors is an adult with an advanced solid tumor such as melanoma, head and neck, liver or kidney cancer. CDR3s leave out the opening cysteine and the closing phenylalanine or tryptophan. D genes are given only for firm matches. Rows may omit the clone size; those that give it use once, few, many or a size class.

- TRBV12-5 few ASGLVLRGRLNTEAF
TRBD2 TRBV7-2 - ASSQFTGTSRNTGELF
- TRBV27 - ASSPTPSSYEQY
TRBD1 TRBV19 - ASSISGQSSPLH
- TRBV11-2 - ASSPSSGGPTDTQY
TRBD2 TRBV4-3 few ASSPGSGGLAKNIQY
TRBD2 TRBV2 - ASTQPDRPGLAGPDEQY
- TRBV5-6 - ASSAFSNEQF
TRBD2 TRBV14 - ASSQGEAGSVGDTQY
TRBD1 TRBV7-9 - ASTRGSETQY
TRBD1 TRBV6-5 - ASSKTGSSYEQY
TRBD2 TRBV6-5 - ASSPGLGVDEQF